One sample yielded the 29 T cell receptor beta chains listed below, sequenced in a study of STAT3 mutations in large granular lymphocyte leukemia. Study-level points and caveats: In T-cell large granular lymphocyte leukemia, about half of patients showed multiple immunodominant subclonotypes.

Clones were sequenced by immunoSEQ multiplex PCR, and TCRdb holds only the in-frame ones, with some missing. The table includes some 10,000 clones, about 88% detected once. These receptors' antigens are unknown. Sequencing was carried out using peripheral blood mononuclear cells. The receptor set was obtained from a man in his fifties or sixties with T-cell large granular lymphocyte leukemia. Some clones in this sample may be carry-over from other donors' samples.

The chain uses TRBV4-3 and TRBJ1-2, with D possibly matching TRBD1 (6 bases). The CDR3 covers 15 residues. Trimming shortened V by 1 base and J by 7 bases, and 16 bases separated the two germline ends. Germline V gene sequence: CDR1 LGHNA, CDR2 YSLEER. CDR3 loop: CASSQASTGLGGYTF. CDR3 sequence (DNA): TGCGCCAGCAGCCAAGCGTCTACAGGGTTGGGTGGCTACACCTTC.

This clone has more than one count but fewer than ten. The chain employs TRBV10-3 and TRBJ2-2, with a weak D call TRBD1 (6 bases). Trimming removed 10 bases at V and 3 bases at J, with 12 bases between. The CDR3 extends over 13 amino acids. Looked up from germline, CDR1 is ENHRY and CDR2 is SYGVKD. CDR3 DNA sequence: TGTGCCAACGCAGGGGTGGACACCGGGGAGCTGTTTTTT. Amino acids: CANAGVDTGELFF.

This chain links TRBV7-3 with TRBJ2-1; TRBD2 agrees at 7 bases. V gave up 5 bases and J gave up 6 bases; unmatched junction bases: 7. Per germline, CDR1 SGHTA and CDR2 FQGTGA. The CDR3 is made up of 14 amino acids. This CDR3 is CASSTMGGPNEQFF. As DNA, the CDR3 is TGTGCCAGCAGCACGATGGGAGGGCCCAATGAGCAGTTCTTC.

The chain joins TRBV11-2 to TRBJ1-2; D is unclear. V lost 2 bases and J 0 bases, leaving 7 bases between the germline ends. This CDR3 has 14 amino acids. Per germline, CDR1 SGHAT and CDR2 FQNNGV. The CDR3 nucleotides are TGTGCCAGCAGCTTATCGGAAGCTAACTATGGCTACACCTTC. Its translation is CASSLSEANYGYTF.

V gene TRBV6-5 combines with J gene TRBJ2-1, with TRBD2 matching over 11 bases. The CDR3 consists of 15 residues. V lost 6 bases, J lost 4 bases, and 5 bases stayed unmatched. From germline, CDR1 is MNHEY and CDR2 SVGAGI. In DNA form, the CDR3 reads TGTGCCAGCAGGGGAGGGACTAGCGGTTACAATGAGCAGTTCTTC. Encoded protein: CASRGGTSGYNEQFF.

The chain employs TRBV7-2 and TRBJ2-7; 10 nucleotides match TRBD2. The length of the CDR3 is 14 residues. The V and J ends lost 7 bases and 5 bases, in that order; junction bases with no gene match: 8. Germline V gene lookup returns CDR1 SGHTA and CDR2 FQGNSA. CDR3 nucleotide sequence: TGTGCCAGCACCACGGGGACTAGCGTCCACGAGCAGTACTTC. This gives the protein CASTTGTSVHEQYF.

V usage is TRBV7-8 and J usage is TRBJ2-1, with 10 bases identical to TRBD2. Germline V gene data show CDR1 as SGHVS and CDR2 as FQNEAQ. The CDR3 loop spans 17 amino acids. V was pared by 2 bases and J by 0 bases, with 4 bases of the junction left unmatched. The CDR3 DNA is TGTGCCAGCAGCTTATGGGTAGCGGGAGGCTCCTACAATGAGCAGTTCTTC. This gives the protein CASSLWVAGGSYNEQFF.

The chain employs TRBV7-3 and TRBJ2-5; 7 positions agree with TRBD2. V dropped 5 bases and J dropped 7; count of bases not matched to a gene: 10. Germline lookup yields CDR1 SGHTA and CDR2 FQGTGA. This CDR3 region has 14 residues. CDR3 coding DNA: TGTGCCAGCAGCCCTGGGGAGGGCCGGTTGACCCAGTACTTC. Its translation: CASSPGEGRLTQYF.

The chain has TRBV29-1 and TRBJ2-1; 9 nucleotides align to TRBD2. Germline trimming cut 5 bases from V and 8 bases from J; bases unmatched to any gene: 13. Germline V CDR1 and CDR2: SQVTM, ANQGSEA. The CDR3 is 15 amino acids. The CDR3 DNA reads as TGCAGCGTTAGCGCGGGAGGGCCGGTGATCCATGAGCAGTTCTTC. It encodes CSVSAGGPVIHEQFF.

The chain uses TRBV27 and TRBJ2-7; unclear D gene. The CDR3 totals 12 residues. In germline, CDR1 is MNHEY, CDR2 SMNVEV (reference sequence). Trimming stripped 4 bases from V and 6 bases from J, with 10 bases between. The CDR3 reads CASSSPQREQYF. The CDR3 DNA sequence: TGTGCCAGCAGTTCCCCCCAGCGCGAGCAGTACTTC.

This clone has a single count. The same CDR3 arises from other DNA sequences in this sample as well. This sequence joins TRBV19 and TRBJ1-5, with unresolved D. Germline values: CDR1 LNHDA, CDR2 SQIVND (reference sequence). V lost 6 bases and J 0 bases, leaving 3 bases between the germline ends. The CDR3 is 12 amino acids. CDR3 sequence: CASRDSNQPQHF. The CDR3 nucleotides read TGTGCCAGTAGGGATAGCAATCAGCCCCAGCATTTT.

CDR3 DNA sequence: TGTGCCAGCAGCGTAGCGGGGGGACTGGCTCGGGGTGAGCAGTTCTTC. Encoded protein: CASSVAGGLARGEQFF. The chain combines TRBV9 with TRBJ2-1, with TRBD2 matching 7 bases. The CDR3 extends over 16 amino acids. CDR1 and CDR2 from the germline V gene are SGDLS and YYNGEE. J was trimmed by 9 bases and V by 0 bases; bases with no gene match: 12.

The chain uses TRBV6-6 and TRBJ1-1; 7 bases are shared with TRBD1. Germline V gene sequence: CDR1 MNHNY, CDR2 SVGAGI (reference sequence). V lost 5 bases, J lost 3 bases, and 0 bases stayed unmatched. This CDR3 is 12 amino acids long. The chain's CDR3 is CASSDRDTEAFF. CDR3 coding DNA: TGTGCCAGCAGTGACAGGGACACTGAAGCTTTCTTT.

The rearrangement uses TRBV28 and TRBJ2-7; possibly TRBD2 for D (5 bases). Deletions cut 3 bases from V and 3 bases from J, with 21 bases between. Germline CDR1 is MDHEN and CDR2 is SYDVKM. The CDR3 is 17 amino acids. This chain's CDR3 is CASSLGSLAPRGYEQYF. The CDR3 bases are TGTGCCAGCAGTTTGGGATCTCTAGCACCACGCGGCTACGAGCAGTACTTC.

This rearrangement joins TRBV18 to TRBJ2-3; TRBD2 is a possible D gene (5 bases). From germline, CDR1 is KGHSH and CDR2 LQKENI. This CDR3 is built from 14 residues. V was cut by 1 base and J by 1 base, with 6 bases left in between. The DNA for the CDR3 is TGTGCCAGCTCACCACGGCGGGGCACAGATACGCAGTATTTT. Residues: CASSPRRGTDTQYF.

The rearrangement joins TRBV4-3 to TRBJ2-5, with 10 bases identical to TRBD1. CDR1 is LGHNA and CDR2 is YSLEER in the germline V gene. The CDR3 consists of 16 residues. Unmatched junction bases numbered 5, after V lost 0 bases and J lost 4 bases. CDR3 nucleotides: TGCGCCAGCAGCCAAGATCTCGGGACAGGGGTAGAGACCCAGTACTTC. It codes for CASSQDLGTGVETQYF.

This chain connects TRBV29-1 to TRBJ2-7; TRBD1 might be the D (5 bases). V lost 3 bases to trimming and J lost 0 bases, with 12 bases between them. This CDR3 comprises 14 residues. From germline, CDR1 is SQVTM and CDR2 ANQGSEA. CDR3 protein: CSVEARQSSYEQYF. CDR3 coding DNA: TGCAGCGTTGAGGCGAGACAGAGCTCCTACGAGCAGTACTTC.

This chain joins TRBV2 and TRBJ2-2; a weak D match, TRBD2 (6 bases). The CDR3 consists of 15 residues. V was cut by 7 bases and J by 5 bases, with 17 bases left in between. Germline loops: CDR1 SNHLY, CDR2 FYNNEI. CDR3 sequence reads: CASTGGAGITGELFF. In nucleotides, the CDR3 is TGTGCCAGCACCGGAGGGGCGGGGATAACCGGGGAGCTGTTTTTT.

V and J are TRBV7-9 and TRBJ2-7; D unclear. CDR1 and CDR2 (germline): SEHNR, FQNEAQ (reference sequence). Trimming shortened V by 3 bases and J by 5 bases, and 11 bases separated the two germline ends. The CDR3 is 13 amino acids. This CDR3 reads CASSFGLYDEQYF. CDR3 sequence (DNA): TGTGCCAGCAGCTTCGGGTTATACGACGAGCAGTACTTC.

J is TRBJ2-5 and V is TRBV14; D gene uncertain. The CDR3 has 14 residues. Germline V gene sequence: CDR1 SGHDN, CDR2 FVKESK. The ends were cut back, 3 bases at V and 5 bases at J, with 13 bases in the middle. The CDR3 loop reads CASSHLEFGETQYF. The CDR3 nucleotides are TGTGCCAGCAGCCACCTCGAGTTTGGGGAGACCCAGTACTTC.

This chain joins TRBV4-2 and TRBJ1-2, with D perhaps matching TRBD1 (6 bases). Germline CDR1 is LGHNA and CDR2 is YNFKEQ. This CDR3 is 15 amino acids long. The germline V and J ends were trimmed by 4 bases and 5 bases, with 17 bases remaining between them. As DNA, the CDR3 is TGTGCCAGCAGCCTACAGGGTGGCGCGTTTTATGGCTACACCTTC. Its protein is CASSLQGGAFYGYTF.

The genes are TRBV13 and TRBJ2-2; D gene ambiguous. CDR1 is PRHDT, CDR2 FYEKMQ, per germline (reference sequence). The CDR3 has 17 residues. Trimming took off 5 bases at V and 2 bases at J, with 18 bases between the two ends. The CDR3 DNA is TGTGCCAGCAGCCCCCCCCCGGGCGAAGTTAACACCGGGGAGCTGTTTTTT. This encodes CASSPPPGEVNTGELFF.

The chain has TRBV28 and TRBJ2-7; D uncertain. Per germline, CDR1 MDHEN and CDR2 SYDVKM. V shed 5 bases and J shed 5 bases, with 16 bases lying between them. The CDR3 has 14 residues. CDR3 in DNA: TGTGCCAGCAGTACCCCCTGGGGTATGCACGAGCAGTACTTC. Translation: CASSTPWGMHEQYF.

The V and J genes are TRBV28 and TRBJ2-7; tentatively, D is TRBD2 (5 bases). The CDR3 contains 16 residues. Germline V gene sequence: CDR1 MDHEN, CDR2 SYDVKM. V lost 5 bases and J 0 bases, leaving 17 bases between the germline ends. The CDR3 is CASSPHLAQSSYEQYF. The CDR3 nucleotides are TGTGCCAGCAGTCCCCATCTAGCTCAAAGCTCCTACGAGCAGTACTTC.

This clone occurred once. The chain recombines TRBV28 with TRBJ1-5; D not resolved. CDR3 length: 13 amino acids. V dropped 11 bases and J dropped 2 bases, with 13 bases sitting between them. Germline V lookup: CDR1 MDHEN, CDR2 SYDVKM. CDR3 region: CAGQTRGNQPQHF. The CDR3 bases are TGTGCCGGCCAGACCCGGGGCAATCAGCCCCAGCATTTT.

As for this clone: The junction differs from germline at one of its ends, possibly a read error. This chain uses TRBV29-1 with TRBJ2-5; no clear D. CDR1 SQVTM and CDR2 ANQGSEA come from the germline V gene. The CDR3 length is 11 residues. The CDR3 is CSGSSMENQYF. The CDR3 DNA follows: TGCAGCGGGTCATCCATGGAGAACCAGTACTTC.

The rearrangement links TRBV19 to TRBJ1-5; tentatively, D is TRBD1 (6 bases). Germline V gene sequence: CDR1 LNHDA, CDR2 SQIVND (reference sequence). Trimming left V 3 bases short and J 6 bases short, with 9 bases between. The CDR3 consists of 13 residues. CDR3 residues: CASSIDRFQPQHF. CDR3 DNA: TGTGCCAGTAGTATCGACAGGTTTCAGCCCCAGCATTTT.

V gene TRBV28 combines with J gene TRBJ1-4; D may be TRBD1 (6 bases). The CDR3 has 14 residues. The germline V gene has CDR1 MDHEN and CDR2 SYDVKM. V shed 5 bases and J shed 4 bases, with 11 bases lying between them. CDR3 sequence reads: CASSPGQFNEKLFF. The CDR3 DNA is TGTGCCAGCAGTCCTGGACAGTTTAATGAAAAACTGTTTTTT.

The rearrangement links TRBV6-6 to TRBJ1-1; 8 bases align to TRBD1. The germline V gene has CDR1 MNHNY and CDR2 SVGAGI (reference sequence). J lost 5 bases, V lost 2 bases, and 7 bases had no gene match. The CDR3 is 15 residues long. The DNA of the CDR3 is TGTGCCAGCAGTTACCTCGGGACAGGCCTAACTGAAGCTTTCTTT. Translating gives CASSYLGTGLTEAFF.